The next 27 T cell receptor beta chains were all read from a single sample in a study of CD8+CD57+ T cells in acquired aplastic anemia. The template used for profiling TCR beta VDJ and CDR3 was genomic DNA. TCRdb processed the reads anew with MiXCR; each CDR3 protein has one entry. The sample lists around 130,000 distinct CDR3 sequences; about half were seen once. The specimen sequenced was sorted CD4+, CD8+, or CD8+CD57+ T cells (not recorded which) from PBMCs. Receptor source: a human donor in good health, serving as a control.

This chain uses TRBV9 with TRBJ1-2; D is unclear. Germline CDR1 SGDLS, CDR2 YYNGEE. The CDR3 totals 14 residues. The V and J ends lost 6 bases and 0 bases respectively, with 12 bases between them. CDR3 loop: CASTLGSTNYGYTF. The DNA for the CDR3 is TGTGCCAGCACCCTCGGCAGCACTAACTATGGCTACACCTTC.

This clonotype was detected only a few times. No conserved phenylalanine or tryptophan ends this CDR3, so it is likely a read error. The limits of the CDR3 on the DNA are not certain, so only TCRdb's listed CDR3 is given. The chain couples TRBV7-2 to TRBJ2-7; the table names TRBD2, a call not compared with the DNA. Germline lookup yields CDR1 SGHTA and CDR2 FQGNSA. The CDR3 is 11 amino acids long, termini counted. The CDR3 region is CASSSPLHVAG.

This clonotype was observed many times. The chain has TRBV20-1 and TRBJ1-4, with 7 bases matching TRBD1. Trimming removed 6 bases from V and 7 bases from J; junction bases left unmatched: 11. The CDR3 is made up of 14 amino acids. Looked up from germline, CDR1 is DFQATT and CDR2 is SNEGSKA (reference sequence). CDR3 nucleotide sequence: TGCAGTGCCAGGGACAGCCCAGGCATTGAAAAACTGTTTTTT. Protein: CSARDSPGIEKLFF.

This clonotype was counted at least ten times. The J gene is TRBJ1-1, the V gene TRBV20-1, with D tentatively TRBD1 (6 bases). CDR1 and CDR2 (germline): DFQATT, SNEGSKA (reference sequence). The CDR3 contains 16 residues. V was shortened by 4 bases and J by 2 bases, with 20 bases between the two germline ends. The CDR3 region has the DNA TGCAGTGCTACATCGTGGGCGGGGGCCGCTAACACTGAAGCTTTCTTT. Translation gives CSATSWAGAANTEAFF.

The chain is built from TRBV24-1 and TRBJ2-5, with D possibly being TRBD1 (5 bases). V was clipped by 6 bases and J by 2 bases, with 12 bases between them. The CDR3 extends over 14 amino acids. Germline V gives CDR1 KGHDR, CDR2 SFDVKD. DNA of the CDR3: TGTGCCACCAGTCCGACAGTAGAGCAAGAGACCCAGTACTTC. Translated: CATSPTVEQETQYF.

Concerning this clonotype: Just one base apart from a much larger clone, this may be a read error. A read error is likely, as this CDR3 ends without the conserved phenylalanine or tryptophan. The chain employs TRBV28 and TRBJ1-2; TRBD1 is a possible D gene (6 bases). There are 11 residues in the CDR3. Looked up from germline, CDR1 is MDHEN and CDR2 is SYDVKM. Trimming removed 4 bases at V and 7 bases at J, with 7 bases between. DNA for the CDR3: TGTGCCAGCAGTTCAGGGGTTGGCTACACCCTC. Its translation: CASSSGVGYTL.

This clonotype was counted at least ten times. The chain employs TRBV25-1 and TRBJ1-2, with 7 bases aligning to TRBD1. After removal of 9 bases from V and 8 bases from J, the junction contained 9 bases not matched to a gene. Germline V gene sequence: CDR1 MGHDK, CDR2 SYGVNS. This CDR3 is 12 amino acids long. The CDR3: CARSDRVEGYTF. The DNA of the CDR3 is TGTGCCAGATCCGACAGGGTGGAAGGCTACACCTTC.

A remark on this clonotype: This could be a read error, since a much larger clone is one nucleotide away. The chain employs TRBV2 and TRBJ1-5; D is undetermined. Germline V lookup: CDR1 SNHLY, CDR2 FYNNEI. This CDR3 region has 14 residues. As DNA, the CDR3 is TGCGCCAGCAGCCAAGCGGCAGTCGATCAGCCCCAGCATTTT. Its protein is CASSQAAVDQPQHF.

V and J are TRBV13 and TRBJ2-3; D gene uncertain. Trimming took 5 bases from V and 2 from J, leaving 5 bases between them. Germline-derived CDR1 and CDR2 are PRHDT and FYEKMQ (reference sequence). The CDR3 has 12 amino acids. This CDR3 reads CASSLNTDTQYF. CDR3 in DNA: TGTGCCAGCAGCCTAAACACAGATACGCAGTATTTT.

Turning to this clonotype: One end of the junction varies from germline; a read error may be responsible. This sequence joins TRBV11-3 and TRBJ2-7; 7 positions match TRBD1. The CDR3 extends over 15 amino acids. Germline V gene data show CDR1 as SGHNT and CDR2 as YENEEA. The DNA of the CDR3 is TGCGCCAGCAGCATAGACAGGGTAAAATCCTACGAGCAGTACTTC. It translates to CASSIDRVKSYEQYF. The whole variable domain, filled in from reference TRBV11-3 and TRBJ2-7, reads EAGVVQSPRYKIIEKKQPVAFWCNPISGHNTLYWYLQNLGQGPELLIRYENEEAVDDSQLPKDRFSAERLKGVDSTLKIQPAELGDSAVYLCASSIDRVKSYEQYFGPGTRLTVT.

The table lists this clonotype with a few counts. The gene calls are TRBV15 and TRBJ2-7; 12 bases agree with TRBD2. The V gene's germline CDR1 is LNHNV and CDR2 YYDKDF (reference sequence). The CDR3 covers 15 residues. Trimming removed 9 bases from V and 2 bases from J; junction bases left unmatched: 8. CDR3 sequence: CATLAGGFTAYEQYF. In DNA, the CDR3 is TGTGCCACACTAGCGGGAGGTTTCACCGCCTACGAGCAGTACTTC.

This clonotype was recorded at least ten times. The CDR3 spells CASSVGLSSYNEQFF. The CDR3, as DNA: TGTGCCAGCAGCGTAGGCCTAAGCTCCTACAATGAGCAGTTCTTC. The chain is built from TRBV9 and TRBJ2-1; no definite D call. Trimming removed 0 bases at V and 0 bases at J, with 7 bases between. The length of the CDR3 is 15 residues. The germline gives CDR1 SGDLS, CDR2 YYNGEE.

The chain recombines TRBV10-2 with TRBJ2-3, with D maybe TRBD2 (7 bases). Germline lookup yields CDR1 WSHSY and CDR2 SAAADI. CDR3 length: 14 amino acids. The V end lost 8 bases, the J end lost 6 bases, and 18 bases lay between the germline ends. CDR3 in amino acids: CASCWGGRGDTQYF. CDR3 in DNA: TGCGCCAGCTGCTGGGGGGGGCGGGGGGATACGCAGTATTTT.

This clonotype was counted ten times or more. V gene TRBV7-2 combines with J gene TRBJ1-1; D unresolved. CDR1 is SGHTA, CDR2 FQGNSA, per germline. With 5 bases removed from V and 1 base from J, the gap between germline ends came to 11 bases. The CDR3 has 14 residues. For the CDR3, the DNA is TGTGCCAGCAGCGCAGAGTTCAAGAACACTGAAGCTTTCTTT. Its protein is CASSAEFKNTEAFF.

This chain uses TRBV5-6 with TRBJ2-7, with 7 bases lining up with TRBD1. Germline CDR1 and CDR2: SGHDT and YYEEEE. This CDR3 comprises 14 residues. J lost 4 bases, V lost 3 bases, and 7 bases had no gene match. CDR3 DNA sequence: TGTGCCAGCAGCTCACCGGACAGGACGTACGAGCAGTACTTC. Its translation: CASSSPDRTYEQYF. The full variable domain, rest sourced from reference TRBV5-6 and TRBJ2-7, is DAGVTQSPTHLIKTRGQQVTLRCSPKSGHDTVSWYQQALGQGPQFIFQYYEEEERQRGNFPDRFSGHQFPNYSSELNVNALLLGDSALYLCASSSPDRTYEQYFGPGTRLTVT.

The table lists this clonotype with many counts. The chain recombines TRBV6-1 with TRBJ1-2; 8 bases match TRBD1. After removal of 6 bases from V and 6 bases from J, the junction contained 9 bases not matched to a gene. The CDR3 has 14 amino acids. Per germline, CDR1 MNHNS and CDR2 SASEGT. CDR3: CASREQGQGDGYTF. Here the CDR3 DNA reads TGTGCCAGCAGGGAACAAGGACAGGGCGATGGCTACACCTTC.

This clonotype was seen just once. The V gene is TRBV15, the J gene TRBJ2-1; 14 bases are shared with TRBD2. There are 16 residues in the CDR3. With 1 base clipped from V and 9 bases from J, the junction kept 5 bases outside the gene matches. The germline V gene has CDR1 LNHNV and CDR2 YYDKDF (reference sequence). The CDR3 spells CATSRATSGGAGEQFF. In DNA, the CDR3 is TGTGCCACCAGCAGAGCGACTAGCGGGGGGGCCGGTGAGCAGTTCTTC.

This clonotype came up many times. This rearrangement joins TRBV11-3 to TRBJ2-7, with 9 bases fitting TRBD1. Germline assignment: CDR1 SGHNT and CDR2 YENEEA. There are 14 residues in the CDR3. The V gene end was trimmed by 5 bases and the J gene end by 7 bases; junction bases not matched to a gene: 9. CDR3 loop: CASSPGQGRWEQYF. The DNA of the CDR3 is TGTGCCAGCAGCCCAGGACAGGGGAGATGGGAGCAGTACTTC. The full variable domain, with the rest looked up from reference TRBV11-3 and TRBJ2-7, is EAGVVQSPRYKIIEKKQPVAFWCNPISGHNTLYWYLQNLGQGPELLIRYENEEAVDDSQLPKDRFSAERLKGVDSTLKIQPAELGDSAVYLCASSPGQGRWEQYFGPGTRLTVT.

This clonotype was seen at least ten times. J is TRBJ2-1 and V is TRBV6-2 or TRBV6-3, with 7 nucleotides matching TRBD2. This CDR3 contains 14 residues. J was trimmed by 0 bases and V by 6 bases; bases with no gene match: 2. Per germline, CDR1 MNHEY and CDR2 SVGEGT. The CDR3 here is CASRRTSSYNEQFF. The DNA for the CDR3 is TGTGCCAGCAGACGGACTAGCTCCTACAATGAGCAGTTCTTC.

The genes are TRBV2 and TRBJ2-7, with TRBD2 matching over 8 bases. The CDR3 spans 15 residues. Germline lookup yields CDR1 SNHLY and CDR2 FYNNEI. The V gene end was trimmed by 7 bases and the J gene end by 3 bases; junction bases not matched to a gene: 11. This CDR3 is CASTASTSGRYEQYF. CDR3 coding DNA: TGTGCCAGCACCGCGTCTACTAGCGGACGCTACGAGCAGTACTTC.

This sequence joins TRBV15 and TRBJ2-7, with D unresolved. CDR1 is LNHNV and CDR2 is YYDKDF in the germline V gene (reference sequence). This CDR3 has 13 amino acids. The V and J ends lost 6 bases and 6 bases respectively, with 15 bases between them. Here the CDR3 reads CATSRTSEGEQYF. The CDR3 DNA follows: TGTGCCACCAGTCGAACCAGTGAAGGCGAGCAGTACTTC.

The chain has TRBV6-1 and TRBJ2-3, with 8 nucleotides matching TRBD2. With V trimmed by 7 bases and J by 0 bases, 12 bases remained unmatched. CDR3 length: 17 residues. CDR1 and CDR2 from the germline V gene are MNHNS and SASEGT. CDR3 in amino acids: CASTRGASGPSTDTQYF. In DNA, the CDR3 is TGTGCCAGCACCCGAGGGGCTAGCGGGCCTAGCACAGATACGCAGTATTTT.

The chain is built from TRBV29-1 and TRBJ2-3; 10 bases align to TRBD2. This CDR3 has 18 amino acids. Germline loops: CDR1 SQVTM, CDR2 ANQGSEA. After removal of 3 bases from V and 2 bases from J, the junction contained 14 bases not matched to a gene. The CDR3 is CSVDGPSGGPFNTDTQYF. CDR3 bases: TGCAGCGTTGACGGCCCTAGCGGGGGACCCTTCAACACAGATACGCAGTATTTT.

The chain is built from TRBV28 and TRBJ2-7, with TRBD1 matching over 10 bases. CDR3 length equals 15 residues. Germline loops: CDR1 MDHEN, CDR2 SYDVKM. J lost 5 bases, V lost 9 bases, and 13 bases had no gene match. Written as DNA, the CDR3 is TGTGCCAGTTGGTCCATGGACAGGGGGTCCCACGAGCAGTACTTC. It is translated as CASWSMDRGSHEQYF.

This chain uses TRBV2 with TRBJ2-5, with 8 bases lining up with TRBD1. The CDR3 is made up of 14 amino acids. CDR1 is SNHLY, CDR2 FYNNEI, per germline. V was clipped by 7 bases and J by 1 base; unmatched bases: 5. The CDR3 here is CASTRDRGQETQYF. CDR3 coding DNA: TGTGCCAGCACCCGAGACAGGGGCCAAGAGACCCAGTACTTC.

This rearrangement joins TRBV20-1 to TRBJ2-5, with a weak D call TRBD1 (5 bases). Germline loops: CDR1 DFQATT, CDR2 SNEGSKA (reference sequence). V shed 6 bases and J shed 3 bases, with 11 bases lying between them. The CDR3 runs to 12 residues. The CDR3 sequence is CSAGQPKETQYF. The CDR3 DNA is TGCAGTGCCGGACAACCGAAAGAGACCCAGTACTTC.

This clonotype was seen ten or more times. The rearrangement joins TRBV20-1 to TRBJ1-6; D is ambiguous. The germline V and J ends were trimmed by 3 bases and 11 bases, with 11 bases remaining between them. Germline loops: CDR1 DFQATT, CDR2 SNEGSKA (reference sequence). This CDR3 region has 12 residues. The CDR3 sequence: CSASRQNTPLHF. The DNA of the CDR3 is TGCAGTGCTAGTCGCCAGAATACACCCCTCCACTTT.